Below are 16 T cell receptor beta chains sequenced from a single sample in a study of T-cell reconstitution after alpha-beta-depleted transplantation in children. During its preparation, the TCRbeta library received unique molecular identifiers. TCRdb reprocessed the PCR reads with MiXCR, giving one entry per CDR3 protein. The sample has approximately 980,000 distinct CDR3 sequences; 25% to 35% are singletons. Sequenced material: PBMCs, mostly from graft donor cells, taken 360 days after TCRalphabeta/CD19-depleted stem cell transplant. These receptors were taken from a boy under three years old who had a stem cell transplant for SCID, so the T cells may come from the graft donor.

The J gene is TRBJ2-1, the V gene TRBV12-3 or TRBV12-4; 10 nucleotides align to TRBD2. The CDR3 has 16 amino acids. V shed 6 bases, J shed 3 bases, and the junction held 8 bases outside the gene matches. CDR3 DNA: TGTGCCAGCAGACTCGCTGGACTAGCGGACTACAATGAGCAGTTCTTC. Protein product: CASRLAGLADYNEQFF.

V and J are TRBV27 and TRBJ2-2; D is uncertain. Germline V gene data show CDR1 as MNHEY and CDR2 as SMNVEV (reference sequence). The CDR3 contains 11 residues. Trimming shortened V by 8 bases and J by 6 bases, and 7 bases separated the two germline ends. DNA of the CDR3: TGTGCCAGCGGGTGGGCCGGGGAGCTGTTTTTT. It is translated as CASGWAGELFF.

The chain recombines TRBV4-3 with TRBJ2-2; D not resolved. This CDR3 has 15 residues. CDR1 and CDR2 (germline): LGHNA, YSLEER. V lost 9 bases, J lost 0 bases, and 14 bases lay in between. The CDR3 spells CASSQVYANTGELFF. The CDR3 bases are TGCGCCAGTTCCCAGGTTTACGCGAACACCGGGGAGCTGTTTTTT.

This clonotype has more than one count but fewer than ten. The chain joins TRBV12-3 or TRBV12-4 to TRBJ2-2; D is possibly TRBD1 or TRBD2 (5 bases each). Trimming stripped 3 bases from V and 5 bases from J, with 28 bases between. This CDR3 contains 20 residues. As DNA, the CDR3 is TGTGCCAGCAGTTTCCTTTGGGGGACCCCGGTTAGGTTTGAGACCGGGGAGCTGTTTTTT. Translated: CASSFLWGTPVRFETGELFF.

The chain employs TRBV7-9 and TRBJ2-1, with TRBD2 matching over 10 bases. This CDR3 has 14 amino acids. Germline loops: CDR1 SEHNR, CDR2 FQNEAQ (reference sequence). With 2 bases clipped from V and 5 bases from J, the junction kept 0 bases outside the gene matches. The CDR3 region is CASSLTSGDNEQFF. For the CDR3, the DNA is TGTGCCAGCAGCTTAACTAGCGGGGACAATGAGCAGTTCTTC.

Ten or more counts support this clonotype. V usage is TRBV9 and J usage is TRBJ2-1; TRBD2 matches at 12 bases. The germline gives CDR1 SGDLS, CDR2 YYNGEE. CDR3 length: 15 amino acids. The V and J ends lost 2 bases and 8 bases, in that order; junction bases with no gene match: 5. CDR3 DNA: TGTGCCAGCAGCGTCACTAGCGGGGGGTCATATGAGCAGTTCTTC. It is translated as CASSVTSGGSYEQFF.

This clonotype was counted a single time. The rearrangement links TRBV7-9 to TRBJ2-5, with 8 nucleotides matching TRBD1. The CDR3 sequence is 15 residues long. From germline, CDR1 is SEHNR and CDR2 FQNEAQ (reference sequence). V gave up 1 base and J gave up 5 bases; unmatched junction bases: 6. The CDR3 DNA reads TGTGCCAGCAGCTTAGGACGCCGACAGGGGGAGACCCAGTACTTC. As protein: CASSLGRRQGETQYF.

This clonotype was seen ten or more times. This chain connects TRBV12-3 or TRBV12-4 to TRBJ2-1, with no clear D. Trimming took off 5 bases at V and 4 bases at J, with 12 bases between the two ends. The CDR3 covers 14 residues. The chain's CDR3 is CASSLLGLYNEQFF. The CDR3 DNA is TGTGCCAGCAGTCTGCTAGGCCTATACAATGAGCAGTTCTTC.

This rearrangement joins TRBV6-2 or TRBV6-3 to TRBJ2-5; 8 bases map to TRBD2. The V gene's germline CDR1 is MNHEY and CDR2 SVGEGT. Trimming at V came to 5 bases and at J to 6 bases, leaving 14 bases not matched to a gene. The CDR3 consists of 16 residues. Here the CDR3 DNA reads TGTGCCAGCAGTCCCAGGAAGCGGGGGTTGGGAAAGACCCAGTACTTC. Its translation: CASSPRKRGLGKTQYF.

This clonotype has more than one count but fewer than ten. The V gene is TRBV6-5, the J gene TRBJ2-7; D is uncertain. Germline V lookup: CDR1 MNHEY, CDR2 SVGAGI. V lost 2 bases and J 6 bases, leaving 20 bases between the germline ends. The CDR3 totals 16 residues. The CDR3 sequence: CASSYLRVGFLGEQYF. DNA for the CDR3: TGTGCCAGCAGTTACCTTAGGGTGGGGTTTTTGGGCGAGCAGTACTTC.

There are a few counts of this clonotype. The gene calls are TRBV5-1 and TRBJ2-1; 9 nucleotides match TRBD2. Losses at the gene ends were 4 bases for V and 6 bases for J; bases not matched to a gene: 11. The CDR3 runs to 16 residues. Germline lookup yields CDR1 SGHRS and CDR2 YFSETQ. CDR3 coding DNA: TGCGCCAGCAGCCCTATAGGAGCGGGGGGCCGCAATGAGCAGTTCTTC. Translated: CASSPIGAGGRNEQFF.

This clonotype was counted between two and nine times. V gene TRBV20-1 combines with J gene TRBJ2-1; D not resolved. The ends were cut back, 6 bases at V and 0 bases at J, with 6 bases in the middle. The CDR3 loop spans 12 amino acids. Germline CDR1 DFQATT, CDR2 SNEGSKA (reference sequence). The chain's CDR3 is CSAHSSYNEQFF. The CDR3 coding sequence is TGCAGTGCCCACAGCTCCTACAATGAGCAGTTCTTC.

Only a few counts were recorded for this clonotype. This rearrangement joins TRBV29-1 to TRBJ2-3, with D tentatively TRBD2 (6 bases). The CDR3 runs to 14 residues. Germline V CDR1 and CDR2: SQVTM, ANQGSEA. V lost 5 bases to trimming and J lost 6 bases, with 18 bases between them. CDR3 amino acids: CSVSWTTQSDTQYF. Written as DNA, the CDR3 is TGCAGCGTTTCATGGACTACCCAATCCGATACGCAGTATTTT.

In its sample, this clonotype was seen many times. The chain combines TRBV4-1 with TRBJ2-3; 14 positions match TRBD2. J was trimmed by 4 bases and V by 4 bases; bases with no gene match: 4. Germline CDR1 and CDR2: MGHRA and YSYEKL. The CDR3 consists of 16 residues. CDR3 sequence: CASSPPTSGGADTQYF. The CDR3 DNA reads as TGCGCCAGCAGCCCCCCGACTAGCGGGGGGGCAGATACGCAGTATTTT.

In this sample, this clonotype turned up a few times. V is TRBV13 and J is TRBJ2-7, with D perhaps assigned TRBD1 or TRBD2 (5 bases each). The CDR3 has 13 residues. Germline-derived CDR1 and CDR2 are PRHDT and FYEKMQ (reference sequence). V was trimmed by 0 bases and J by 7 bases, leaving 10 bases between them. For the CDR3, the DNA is TGTGCCAGCAGCTTAGGGGACAAGCGGGAGCAGTACTTC. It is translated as CASSLGDKREQYF.

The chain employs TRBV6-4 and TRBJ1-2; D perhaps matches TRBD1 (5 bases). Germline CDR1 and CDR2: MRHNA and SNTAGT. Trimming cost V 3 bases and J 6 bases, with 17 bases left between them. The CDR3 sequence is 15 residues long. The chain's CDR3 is CASSDVPGLGNGYTF. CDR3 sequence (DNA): TGTGCCAGCAGTGATGTTCCAGGGTTGGGCAATGGCTACACCTTC.